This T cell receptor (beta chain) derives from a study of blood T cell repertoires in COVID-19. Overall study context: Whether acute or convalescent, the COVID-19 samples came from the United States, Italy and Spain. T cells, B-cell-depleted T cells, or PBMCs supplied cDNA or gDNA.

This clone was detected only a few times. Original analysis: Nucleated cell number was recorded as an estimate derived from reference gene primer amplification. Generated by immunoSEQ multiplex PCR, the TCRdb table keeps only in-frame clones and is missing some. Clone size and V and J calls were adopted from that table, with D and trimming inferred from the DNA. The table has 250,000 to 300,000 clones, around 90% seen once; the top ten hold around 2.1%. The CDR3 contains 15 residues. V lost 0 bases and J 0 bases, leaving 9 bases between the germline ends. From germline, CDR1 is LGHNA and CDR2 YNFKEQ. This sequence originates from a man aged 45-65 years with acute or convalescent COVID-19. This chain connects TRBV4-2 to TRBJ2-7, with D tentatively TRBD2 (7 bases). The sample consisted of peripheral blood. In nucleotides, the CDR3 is TGTGCCAGCAGCCAAGATGGGGGGGCCTCCTACGAGCAGTACTTC. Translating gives CASSQDGGASYEQYF.